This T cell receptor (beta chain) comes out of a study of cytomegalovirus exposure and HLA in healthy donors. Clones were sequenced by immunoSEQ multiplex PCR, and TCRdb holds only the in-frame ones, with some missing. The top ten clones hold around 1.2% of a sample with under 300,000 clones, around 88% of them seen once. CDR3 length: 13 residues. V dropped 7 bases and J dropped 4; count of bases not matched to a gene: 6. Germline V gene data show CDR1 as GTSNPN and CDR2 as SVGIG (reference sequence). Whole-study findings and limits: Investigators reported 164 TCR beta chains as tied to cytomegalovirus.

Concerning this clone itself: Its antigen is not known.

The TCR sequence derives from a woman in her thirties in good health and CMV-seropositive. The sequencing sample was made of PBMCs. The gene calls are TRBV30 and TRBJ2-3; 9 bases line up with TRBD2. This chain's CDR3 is CAFSGSVADTQYF. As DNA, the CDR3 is TGTGCCTTTAGCGGGAGTGTTGCAGATACGCAGTATTTT.